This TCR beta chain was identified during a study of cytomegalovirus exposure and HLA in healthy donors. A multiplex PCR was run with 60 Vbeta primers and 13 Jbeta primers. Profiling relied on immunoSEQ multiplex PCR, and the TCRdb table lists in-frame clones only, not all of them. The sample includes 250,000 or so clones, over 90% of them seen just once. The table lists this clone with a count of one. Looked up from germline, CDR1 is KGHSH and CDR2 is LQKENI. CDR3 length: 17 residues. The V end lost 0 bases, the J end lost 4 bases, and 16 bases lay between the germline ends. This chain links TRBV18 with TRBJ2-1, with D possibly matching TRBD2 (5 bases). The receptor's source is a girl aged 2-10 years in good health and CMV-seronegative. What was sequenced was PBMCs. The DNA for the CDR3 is TGTGCCAGCTCACCACCCCGGACCAGCGGAACATACAATGAGCAGTTCTTC. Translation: CASSPPRTSGTYNEQFF.